Each of the 32 T cell receptor beta chains below was sequenced from the same sample in a study of T cells in Graves' hyperthyroidism and ophthalmopathy. TCR beta CDR3 regions were amplified from RNA. The HTBI primer set was used in a first-round RT-PCR of the TCR CDR3. In TCRdb, the multiplex PCR reads were re-called with MiXCR into one record per CDR3 protein. The sample has 650,000 to 800,000 distinct CDR3 sequences, nearly 45% seen once. Sequencing used peripheral blood or thyroid tissue (not recorded which). Receptors were obtained from an adult man with Graves' disease, either hyperthyroidism or ophthalmopathy (not recorded which).

The sample holds a few counts of this clonotype. The chain links TRBV2 to TRBJ1-2, with 10 bases that match TRBD1. Germline CDR1 SNHLY, CDR2 FYNNEI. The CDR3 consists of 15 residues. Trimming at V came to 3 bases and at J to 4 bases, leaving 5 bases not matched to a gene. The CDR3: CASSEFRDRGYGYTF. CDR3 nucleotides: TGTGCCAGCAGTGAGTTCCGGGACAGGGGCTATGGCTACACCTTC.

The chain has TRBV6-5 and TRBJ1-2, with 8 bases lining up with TRBD1. Germline assignment: CDR1 MNHEY and CDR2 SVGAGI. Trimming cost V 10 bases and J 4 bases; bases outside gene matches: 5. The CDR3 is 12 amino acids. The CDR3 protein is CATWTGTYGYTF. DNA of the CDR3: TGTGCCACCTGGACAGGGACCTATGGCTACACCTTC.

This sequence joins TRBV20-1 and TRBJ1-6; D not resolved. CDR3 length: 13 residues. Germline V gene sequence: CDR1 DFQATT, CDR2 SNEGSKA (reference sequence). Trimming pared 0 bases from V and 13 bases from J, leaving 13 bases between. The CDR3 DNA is TGCAGTGCTAGAGAACAGATCAATCAGCCCCTCCACTTT. Encoded protein: CSAREQINQPLHF.

The rearrangement links TRBV20-1 to TRBJ1-1; 9 positions match TRBD1. Germline V gives CDR1 DFQATT, CDR2 SNEGSKA (reference sequence). The CDR3 contains 15 residues. The ends lost 3 bases at V and 8 bases at J; junction bases unmatched: 13. The CDR3 here is CSARAGTGIGTEAFF. The CDR3 DNA reads TGCAGTGCTAGGGCCGGGACAGGGATCGGCACCGAAGCTTTCTTT.

This clonotype has a count of ten or more. The chain has TRBV10-3 and TRBJ1-2, with D unresolved. The CDR3 loop spans 15 amino acids. V lost 3 bases, J lost 0 bases, and 11 bases lay in between. CDR1 ENHRY and CDR2 SYGVKD come from the germline V gene. The CDR3 protein is CAISDGRQANYGYTF. The CDR3 DNA sequence: TGTGCCATCAGTGATGGTCGCCAGGCTAACTATGGCTACACCTTC.

As regards this clonotype: Mismatch with germline at one junction end may stem from a read error. The chain recombines TRBV29-1 with TRBJ1-1; possible D gene TRBD1, 5 bases. The length of the CDR3 is 10 residues. The V gene's germline CDR1 is SQVTM and CDR2 ANQGSEA. The CDR3 is CSVERGIKHF. The CDR3 nucleotides are TGCAGCGTTGAGCGGGGGATAAAGCATTTT.

This chain uses TRBV6-1 with TRBJ2-7; 7 positions match TRBD2. Germline V CDR1 and CDR2: MNHNS, SASEGT. Trimming removed 8 bases from V and 6 bases from J; junction bases left unmatched: 4. The CDR3 length is 11 residues. This CDR3 reads CASGGGSEQYF. The DNA of the CDR3 is TGTGCCAGCGGGGGGGGGTCCGAGCAGTACTTC.

Note on this clonotype: At one boundary the junction diverges from the germline segment, which might be a read error. This sequence joins TRBV10-3 and TRBJ1-5; D remains unclear. Looked up from germline, CDR1 is ENHRY and CDR2 is SYGVKD. The CDR3 covers 13 residues. Written as DNA, the CDR3 is TGTGCCAGCAGTCAGAGGACCAATCAGCCCCAGCATTTT. It encodes CASSQRTNQPQHF.

This chain connects TRBV20-1 to TRBJ2-7; 12 positions agree with TRBD1. The CDR3 runs to 15 residues. J lost 6 bases, V lost 0 bases, and 6 bases had no gene match. Germline values: CDR1 DFQATT, CDR2 SNEGSKA (reference sequence). The CDR3 DNA follows: TGCAGTGCTAGAGAGGGGACAGGGGGCTTCGGCGAGCAGTACTTC. Residues: CSAREGTGGFGEQYF.

This clonotype occurred many times. The CDR3 spells CAISDQGINTEAFF. As DNA, the CDR3 is TGTGCCATCAGTGATCAGGGGATAAACACTGAAGCTTTCTTT. The chain carries TRBV10-3 and TRBJ1-1, with D possibly matching TRBD1 (6 bases). The V gene lost 3 bases and the J gene lost 2 bases, with 10 bases spanning the gap. This CDR3 has 14 residues. Germline CDR1 reads ENHRY; CDR2 reads SYGVKD.

Notes on this clonotype: One end of the junction is discordant with germline, which a read error may explain. The chain joins TRBV5-1 to TRBJ1-6; D not certain. This CDR3 region has 15 residues. Per the germline V gene, CDR1 is SGHRS and CDR2 is YFSETQ. The CDR3: CASSYRPTNNSPLHF. In DNA, the CDR3 is TGTGCCAGCAGTTACCGGCCAACTAATAATTCACCCCTCCACTTT.

CDR3 nucleotide sequence: TGTGCCATCAGTTACTCGACAGGGGAGTCAAATCAGCCCCAGCATTTT. It codes for CAISYSTGESNQPQHF. This sequence joins TRBV10-3 and TRBJ1-5, with TRBD1 matching 8 bases. The CDR3 totals 16 residues. V lost 5 bases, J lost 4 bases, and 10 bases stayed unmatched. The germline gives CDR1 ENHRY, CDR2 SYGVKD.

The chain uses TRBV29-1 and TRBJ1-2; weak D call: TRBD1 (6 bases). Looked up from germline, CDR1 is SQVTM and CDR2 is ANQGSEA. The CDR3 spans 10 residues. Trimming took off 8 bases at V and 6 bases at J, with 10 bases between the two ends. CDR3 coding DNA: TGCAGCTTGAACAGGGATGGCTACACCTTC. It encodes CSLNRDGYTF.

The J gene is TRBJ1-1, the V gene TRBV12-3 or TRBV12-4; 7 bases line up with TRBD1. This CDR3 region has 15 residues. V was pared by 5 bases and J by 4 bases, with 10 bases of the junction left unmatched. CDR3 DNA: TGTGCCAGCAGTCGCTCGACAGGGATCACCACTGAAGCTTTCTTT. Its translation is CASSRSTGITTEAFF.

Points on this clonotype: A much larger clone sits a single nucleotide away, making a read error possible. The rearrangement links TRBV2 to TRBJ2-7, with D uncertain. The V and J ends lost 8 bases and 2 bases respectively, with 16 bases between them. The CDR3 contains 14 residues. From germline, CDR1 is SNHLY and CDR2 FYNNEI. CDR3 sequence (DNA): TGTGCCAGCCGGCCTGAAACCAACACCTACGAGCAGTACTTC. It encodes CASRPETNTYEQYF.

To note about this clonotype: The junction differs from germline at one of its ends, possibly a read error. J is TRBJ1-1 and V is TRBV7-9; 8 bases align to TRBD1. This CDR3 is 15 amino acids long. The germline CDR1 and CDR2 sequences are SEHNR and FQNEAQ (reference sequence). The CDR3 coding sequence is TGTGCCAGCAGAACTCGACAGGGGCTAAACACTGGAGCTTTCTTT. Translating it yields CASRTRQGLNTGAFF.

As to this clonotype: The junction departs from germline at one end; a sequencing error may be responsible. The chain uses TRBV24-1 and TRBJ2-5; perhaps TRBD1 as D (5 bases). The CDR3 extends over 9 amino acids. Germline V gene data show CDR1 as KGHDR and CDR2 as SFDVKD. CDR3 region: CATSPTRDF. CDR3 nucleotide sequence: TGTGCCACCTCCCCCACCAGGGACTTC.

The CDR3 is CAISESGRNGEAFF. CDR3 DNA sequence: TGTGCCATCAGTGAGTCGGGACGGAACGGTGAAGCTTTCTTT. The rearrangement uses TRBV10-3 and TRBJ1-1; TRBD1 might be the D (5 bases). The CDR3 totals 14 residues. Deletions cut 0 bases from V and 7 bases from J, with 12 bases between. CDR1 and CDR2 (germline): ENHRY, SYGVKD.

Comments on this clonotype: This may come from a read error, since a much larger clone is one base off. The V gene is TRBV29-1, the J gene TRBJ1-1, with a tentative D call TRBD1 (6 bases). This CDR3 spans 15 amino acids. The ends were cut back, 4 bases at V and 1 base at J, with 16 bases in the middle. Germline lookup yields CDR1 SQVTM and CDR2 ANQGSEA. Here the CDR3 reads CSVGDEGGRNTEAFF. CDR3 coding DNA: TGCAGCGTTGGAGATGAAGGGGGTAGGAACACTGAAGCTTTCTTT.

The chain recombines TRBV7-6 with TRBJ1-1, with D hard to call. The V and J ends lost 6 bases and 0 bases respectively, with 8 bases between them. The CDR3 is made up of 13 amino acids. Germline CDR1 SGHVS, CDR2 FNYEAQ. The CDR3 DNA sequence: TGTGCCAGCAGGCTACAACTGAACACTGAAGCTTTCTTT. Translated, it gives CASRLQLNTEAFF.

Written as DNA, the CDR3 is TGTGCCAGCAGCCGACCCGGGACAGGGGTTGTCACTGAAGCTTTCTTT. It translates to CASSRPGTGVVTEAFF. V usage is TRBV7-4 and J usage is TRBJ1-1; TRBD1 matches at 10 bases. This CDR3 is 16 amino acids long. The ends lost 5 bases at V and 4 bases at J; junction bases unmatched: 10. Germline V gives CDR1 SGHVT, CDR2 SQSDAQ.

The CDR3 loop is CAISYADAYEQYF. The DNA of the CDR3 is TGTGCCATCAGTTACGCGGACGCCTACGAGCAGTACTTC. The J gene is TRBJ2-7, the V gene TRBV10-3; D unclear. The V end was cut by 5 bases, the J end by 2 bases, with 10 bases between. The CDR3 totals 13 residues. Germline lookup yields CDR1 ENHRY and CDR2 SYGVKD.

This clonotype has a count of ten or more. The chain recombines TRBV29-1 with TRBJ2-7; tentatively, D is TRBD2 (6 bases). This CDR3 contains 9 residues. The V end was cut by 7 bases, the J end by 7 bases, with 8 bases between. In germline, CDR1 is SQVTM, CDR2 ANQGSEA. CDR3 amino acids: CSAGVEQYF. CDR3 DNA: TGCAGCGCGGGGGTGGAGCAGTACTTC.

This chain connects TRBV5-1 to TRBJ1-1; no reliable D call. CDR1 and CDR2 from the germline V gene are SGHRS and YFSETQ. The CDR3 loop spans 14 amino acids. V dropped 0 bases and J dropped 3 bases, with 9 bases sitting between them. CDR3 protein: CASSLAPGYTEAFF. The CDR3 nucleotides are TGCGCCAGCAGCTTGGCCCCGGGGTACACTGAAGCTTTCTTT.

The genes are TRBV29-1 and TRBJ1-1, with a tentative D call TRBD1 (5 bases). CDR3 length: 10 amino acids. Trimming cost V 4 bases and J 10 bases, with 10 bases left between them. Germline lookup yields CDR1 SQVTM and CDR2 ANQGSEA. DNA for the CDR3: TGCAGCGTTGCAGGGTTTGGAGCTTTCTTT. Its translation is CSVAGFGAFF. The full variable domain, in which reference TRBV29-1 and TRBJ1-1 provide the parts outside the CDR3, is SAVISQKPSRDICQRGTSLTIQCQVDSQVTMMFWYRQQPGQSLTLIATANQGSEATYESGFVIDKFPISRPNLTFSTLTVSNMSPEDSSIYLCSVAGFGAFFGQGTRLTVV.

V usage is TRBV11-2 and J usage is TRBJ1-4, with 12 nucleotides matching TRBD1. CDR3 size: 16 residues. V lost 6 bases, J lost 6 bases, and 8 bases stayed unmatched. Per the germline V gene, CDR1 is SGHAT and CDR2 is FQNNGV. The CDR3 sequence: CASSQGDRGRDEKLFF. CDR3 in DNA: TGTGCCAGCAGTCAAGGGGACAGGGGGCGGGATGAAAAACTGTTTTTT.

This clonotype was seen ten or more times. This chain's CDR3 is CSVEISGVNYGYTF. CDR3 nucleotide sequence: TGCAGCGTTGAGATATCGGGGGTTAACTATGGCTACACCTTC. The chain recombines TRBV29-1 with TRBJ1-2; perhaps TRBD1 as D (5 bases). Germline CDR1 SQVTM, CDR2 ANQGSEA. This CDR3 region has 14 residues. Trimming shortened V by 3 bases and J by 1 base, and 12 bases separated the two germline ends.

Many counts were recorded for this clonotype. The chain carries TRBV25-1 and TRBJ1-4; the D is unclear. Per the germline V gene, CDR1 is MGHDK and CDR2 is SYGVNS. V was shortened by 1 base and J by 7 bases, with 7 bases between the two germline ends. The CDR3 is made up of 13 amino acids. CDR3 nucleotide sequence: TGTGCCAGCAGTGAATTGGGGAGTGAAAAACTGTTTTTT. Protein: CASSELGSEKLFF. The variable domain in full, completed from reference TRBV25-1 and TRBJ1-4, reads EADIYQTPRYLVIGTGKKITLECSQTMGHDKMYWYQQDPGMELHLIHYSYGVNSTEKGDLSSESTVSRIRTEHFPLTLESARPSHTSQYLCASSELGSEKLFFGSGTQLSVL.

This clonotype was seen more than once but under ten times. The chain joins TRBV6-1 to TRBJ2-7, with a possible D match to TRBD1 (6 bases). The germline V gene has CDR1 MNHNS and CDR2 SASEGT. Trimming cost V 6 bases and J 2 bases, with 14 bases left between them. This CDR3 spans 14 amino acids. The CDR3 region has the DNA TGTGCCAGCAGCGACCCGGGACAAACCTACGAGCAGTACTTC. This codes for CASSDPGQTYEQYF.

The rearrangement links TRBV6-5 to TRBJ2-2; the D call may be TRBD1 or TRBD2 (5 bases each). Germline V gives CDR1 MNHEY, CDR2 SVGAGI. The ends were cut back, 7 bases at V and 1 base at J, with 16 bases in the middle. The CDR3 runs 16 residues. The CDR3 region has the DNA TGTGCCAGCACATCTTACGGGGCAGTGAACACCGGGGAGCTGTTTTTT. Protein sequence: CASTSYGAVNTGELFF.

V usage is TRBV15 and J usage is TRBJ2-7; D perhaps matches TRBD1 (6 bases). V was shortened by 5 bases and J by 1 base, with 15 bases between the two germline ends. The CDR3 covers 15 residues. The germline V gene has CDR1 LNHNV and CDR2 YYDKDF (reference sequence). Here the CDR3 reads CATSSSGVESYEQYF. CDR3 in DNA: TGTGCCACCAGCTCATCAGGGGTCGAATCCTACGAGCAGTACTTC.

This clonotype was seen just once. This rearrangement joins TRBV20-1 to TRBJ2-5; D is uncertain. Germline loops: CDR1 DFQATT, CDR2 SNEGSKA (reference sequence). The V end was cut by 5 bases, the J end by 3 bases, with 13 bases between. The CDR3 loop spans 13 amino acids. The CDR3 coding sequence is TGCAGTGCTTCCTGGGCAGGAGAAGAGACCCAGTACTTC. Translation: CSASWAGEETQYF.